The 10 T cell receptor beta chains listed next were all sequenced from one sample in a study of shared clonotypes between healthy human individuals. Only in-frame clones appear in the TCRdb table, and some are missing; sequencing was by immunoSEQ multiplex PCR. The sample consists of 2 million to 2.5 million clones, roughly 93% of them appearing once. The sample was naive CD4+ T cells from PBMCs. The sample's subset: CD45RA+ positively selected. The receptors come from a young man in good health. Some clones in this sample may be carry-over from other donors' samples.

The chain has TRBV30 and TRBJ1-1; D may be TRBD1 (5 bases). Trimming stripped 4 bases from V and 0 bases from J, with 12 bases between. The germline CDR1 and CDR2 sequences are GTSNPN and SVGIG (reference sequence). CDR3 size: 14 residues. The CDR3 region has the DNA TGTGCCTGGAACATAGGGACCCTGAACACTGAAGCTTTCTTT. This sequence encodes CAWNIGTLNTEAFF.

The chain carries TRBV10-3 and TRBJ2-1; D remains unclear. Germline V gene sequence: CDR1 ENHRY, CDR2 SYGVKD. This CDR3 region has 14 residues. The V and J ends lost 3 bases and 6 bases respectively, with 12 bases between them. CDR3 sequence (DNA): TGTGCCATCAGTGATGGACCCCTAGGCAATGAGCAGTTCTTC. This sequence encodes CAISDGPLGNEQFF.

V usage is TRBV7-2 and J usage is TRBJ1-2; 8 bases are a match to TRBD1. The CDR3 spans 15 residues. J was trimmed by 1 base and V by 5 bases; bases with no gene match: 6. The germline gives CDR1 SGHTA, CDR2 FQGNSA. The CDR3 DNA reads as TGTGCCAGCAGCCAAGTCAGGGGGCGTAACTATGGCTACACCTTC. Residues: CASSQVRGRNYGYTF.

This sequence joins TRBV18 and TRBJ2-7; D possibly corresponds to TRBD2 (6 bases). CDR1 KGHSH and CDR2 LQKENI come from the germline V gene. V lost 4 bases, J lost 0 bases, and 16 bases lay in between. This CDR3 spans 16 amino acids. The CDR3 protein is CASSLGARGSSYEQYF. The CDR3 DNA follows: TGTGCCAGCTCACTTGGAGCCCGGGGGAGCTCCTACGAGCAGTACTTC.

The chain uses TRBV2 and TRBJ2-3, with D possibly being TRBD2 (5 bases). The CDR3 covers 10 residues. The germline CDR1 and CDR2 sequences are SNHLY and FYNNEI. The V end was cut by 6 bases, the J end by 8 bases, with 6 bases between. CDR3 region: CASSGGTQYF. The CDR3 coding sequence is TGTGCCAGCAGCGGAGGTACGCAGTATTTT.

DNA of the CDR3: TGCGCCAGCAGCCCCGGGACAGGGGGGGCACCCCTCCACTTT. This sequence encodes CASSPGTGGAPLHF. The V and J genes are TRBV5-1 and TRBJ1-6; 11 bases are shared with TRBD1. CDR3 length: 14 residues. Germline trimming cut 4 bases from V and 11 bases from J; bases unmatched to any gene: 5. Germline V gene data show CDR1 as SGHRS and CDR2 as YFSETQ. The whole variable domain, filled in from reference TRBV5-1 and TRBJ1-6, reads KAGVTQTPRYLIKTRGQQVTLSCSPISGHRSVSWYQQTPGQGLQFLFEYFSETQRNKGNFPGRFSGRQFSNSRSEMNVSTLELGDSALYLCASSPGTGGAPLHFGNGTRLTVT.

This chain links TRBV2 with TRBJ2-7; D may correspond to TRBD1 or TRBD2 (5 bases each). The CDR3 runs to 15 residues. From germline, CDR1 is SNHLY and CDR2 FYNNEI. Trimming shortened V by 3 bases and J by 6 bases, and 18 bases separated the two germline ends. The CDR3: CASSESPWGSVEQYF. For the CDR3, the DNA is TGTGCCAGCAGTGAGTCGCCCTGGGGGTCGGTCGAGCAGTACTTC.

The rearrangement uses TRBV30 and TRBJ2-5; D unresolved. The CDR3 consists of 14 residues. V lost 0 bases and J lost 5, with 13 bases in between. Germline V CDR1 and CDR2: GTSNPN, SVGIG (reference sequence). As DNA, the CDR3 is TGTGCCTGGAGTGTACGGTTTAACCTTGAGACCCAGTACTTC. Translated, it gives CAWSVRFNLETQYF. Together with reference TRBV30 and TRBJ2-5, the CDR3 gives the full variable domain: SQTIHQWPATLVQPVGSPLSLECTVEGTSNPNLYWYRQAAGRGLQLLFYSVGIGQISSEVPQNLSASRPQDRQFILSSKKLLLSDSGFYLCAWSVRFNLETQYFGPGTRLLVL.

The chain links TRBV5-5 to TRBJ1-2; TRBD1 agrees at 7 bases. With V trimmed by 3 bases and J by 2 bases, 1 base remained unmatched. Per the germline V gene, CDR1 is SGHKS and CDR2 is YYEKEE (reference sequence). This CDR3 has 13 amino acids. CDR3 sequence: CASSSTGNYGYTF. The DNA for the CDR3 is TGTGCCAGCAGCTCGACAGGGAACTATGGCTACACCTTC.

This sequence joins TRBV28 and TRBJ1-2, with D possibly matching TRBD1 (6 bases). The CDR3 spans 16 residues. Germline V gene sequence: CDR1 MDHEN, CDR2 SYDVKM. V lost 1 base and J lost 7, with 19 bases in between. The CDR3: CASSLSLRGIRGGYTF. The CDR3 bases are TGTGCCAGCAGTTTATCTCTCAGGGGAATCCGCGGTGGCTACACCTTC.